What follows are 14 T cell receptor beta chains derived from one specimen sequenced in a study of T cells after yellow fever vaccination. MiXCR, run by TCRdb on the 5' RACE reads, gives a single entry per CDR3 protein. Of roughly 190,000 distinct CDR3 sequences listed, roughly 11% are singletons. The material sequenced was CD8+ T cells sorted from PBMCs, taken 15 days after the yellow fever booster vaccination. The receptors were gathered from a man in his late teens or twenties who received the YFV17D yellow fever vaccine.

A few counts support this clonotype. For the CDR3, the DNA is TGCGCCAGCAGCCGAGTCATGGACTCTTCCTACGAGCAGTACGTC. Encoded protein: CASSRVMDSSYEQYV. This rearrangement joins TRBV4-1 to TRBJ2-7; a possible D gene is TRBD2 (5 bases). There are 15 residues in the CDR3. The V gene's germline CDR1 is MGHRA and CDR2 YSYEKL. V lost 4 bases and J 1 base, leaving 14 bases between the germline ends.

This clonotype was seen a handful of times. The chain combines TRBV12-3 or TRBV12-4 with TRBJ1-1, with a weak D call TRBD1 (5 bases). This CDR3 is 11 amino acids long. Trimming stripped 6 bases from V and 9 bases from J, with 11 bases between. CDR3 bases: TGTGCCAGCAGCCTCGGGGGTAAAGCTTTCTTT. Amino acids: CASSLGGKAFF.

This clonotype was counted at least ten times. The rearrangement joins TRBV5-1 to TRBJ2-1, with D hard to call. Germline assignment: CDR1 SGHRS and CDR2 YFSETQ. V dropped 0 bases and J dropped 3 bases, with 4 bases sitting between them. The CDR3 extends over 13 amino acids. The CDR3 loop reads CASSLDLYNEQFF. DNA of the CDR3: TGCGCCAGCAGCTTGGATCTCTACAATGAGCAGTTCTTC.

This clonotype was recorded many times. As DNA, the CDR3 is TGTGCCAGCAGCTACGACAGTAACAATGAGCAGTTCTTC. Amino acids: CASSYDSNNEQFF. The chain joins TRBV7-3 to TRBJ2-1; the D gene is possibly TRBD1 (5 bases). The CDR3 has 13 amino acids. CDR1 is SGHTA, CDR2 FQGTGA, per germline. Trimming took off 4 bases at V and 5 bases at J, with 9 bases between the two ends.

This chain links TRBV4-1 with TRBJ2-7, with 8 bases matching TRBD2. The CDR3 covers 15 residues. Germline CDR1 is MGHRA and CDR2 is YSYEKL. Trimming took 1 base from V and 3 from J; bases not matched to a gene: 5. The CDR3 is CASSQGIAGSYEQYV. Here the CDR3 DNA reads TGCGCCAGCAGCCAAGGAATAGCGGGGAGCTACGAGCAGTACGTC.

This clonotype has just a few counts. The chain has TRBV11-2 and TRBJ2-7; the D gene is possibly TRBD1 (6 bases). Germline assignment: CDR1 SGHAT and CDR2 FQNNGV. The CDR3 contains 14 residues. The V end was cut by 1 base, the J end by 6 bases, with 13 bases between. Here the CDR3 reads CASSLGNRVVEQYV. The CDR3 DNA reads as TGTGCCAGCAGCTTAGGGAACAGGGTTGTCGAGCAGTACGTC.

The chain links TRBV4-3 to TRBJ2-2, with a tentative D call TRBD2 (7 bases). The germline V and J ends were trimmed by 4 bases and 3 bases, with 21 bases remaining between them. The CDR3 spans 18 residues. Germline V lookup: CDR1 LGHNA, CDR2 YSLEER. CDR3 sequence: CASSPDPGGEGYTGELFF. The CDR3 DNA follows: TGCGCCAGCAGCCCAGATCCGGGGGGCGAGGGCTACACCGGGGAGCTGTTTTTT.

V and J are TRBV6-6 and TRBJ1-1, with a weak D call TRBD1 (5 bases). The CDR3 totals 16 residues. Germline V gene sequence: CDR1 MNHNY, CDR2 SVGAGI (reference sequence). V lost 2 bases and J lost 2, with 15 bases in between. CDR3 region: CASSYVSQGRNTEAFF. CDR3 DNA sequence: TGTGCCAGCAGTTACGTTTCTCAGGGAAGAAACACTGAAGCTTTCTTT.

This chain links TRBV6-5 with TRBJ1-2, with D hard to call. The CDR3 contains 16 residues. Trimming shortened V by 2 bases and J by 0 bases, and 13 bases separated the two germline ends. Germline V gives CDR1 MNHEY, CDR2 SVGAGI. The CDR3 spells CASSYPRPKANYGYTF. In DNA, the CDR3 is TGTGCCAGCAGTTACCCCCGACCTAAAGCTAACTATGGCTACACCTTC.

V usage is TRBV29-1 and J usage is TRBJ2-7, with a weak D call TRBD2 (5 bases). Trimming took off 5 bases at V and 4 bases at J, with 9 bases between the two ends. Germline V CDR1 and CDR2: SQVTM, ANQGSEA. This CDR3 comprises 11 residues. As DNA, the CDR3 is TGCAGCGTTCGTCGAGGGTACGAGCAGTACTTC. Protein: CSVRRGYEQYF.

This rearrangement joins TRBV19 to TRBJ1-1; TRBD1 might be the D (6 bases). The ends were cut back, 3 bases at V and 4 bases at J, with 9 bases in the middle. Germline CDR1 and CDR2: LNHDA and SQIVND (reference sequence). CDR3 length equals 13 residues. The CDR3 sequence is CASSMGGGTEAFF. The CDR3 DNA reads TGTGCCAGTAGTATGGGAGGGGGCACTGAAGCTTTCTTT.

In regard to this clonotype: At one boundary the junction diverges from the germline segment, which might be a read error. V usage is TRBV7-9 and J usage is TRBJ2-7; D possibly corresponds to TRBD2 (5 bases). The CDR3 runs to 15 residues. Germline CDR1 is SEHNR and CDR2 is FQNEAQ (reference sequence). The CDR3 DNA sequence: TGTGCCAGCAGCCACACCGGGATTAACTCCTTCGAGCAGTACTTC. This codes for CASSHTGINSFEQYF.

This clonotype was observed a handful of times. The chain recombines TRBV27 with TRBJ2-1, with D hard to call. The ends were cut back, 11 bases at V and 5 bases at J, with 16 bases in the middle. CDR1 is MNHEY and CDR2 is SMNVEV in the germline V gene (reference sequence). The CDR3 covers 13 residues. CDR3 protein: CASYSISDNEQFF. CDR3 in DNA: TGTGCCTCCTACTCCATCTCGGACAATGAGCAGTTCTTC.

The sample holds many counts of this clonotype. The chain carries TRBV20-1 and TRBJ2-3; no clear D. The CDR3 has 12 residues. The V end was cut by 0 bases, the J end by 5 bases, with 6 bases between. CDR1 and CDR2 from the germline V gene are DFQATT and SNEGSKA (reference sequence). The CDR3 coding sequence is TGCAGTGCTAGAGAATGGGGAGATACGCAGTATTTT. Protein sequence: CSAREWGDTQYF.